The 27 T cell receptor beta chains listed next were all sequenced from one sample in a study of blood T cell repertoires in COVID-19 (dated by TCRdb to 2018 to 2020). To prepare the library, the immunoSEQ multiplex PCR assay was applied. Sourced from immuneACCESS, this table was stored by TCRdb with only in-frame sequences that have V and J called. A share of the clones is absent; for the studies checked, an unresolved V gene accounts for under half, and the remainder has no known explanation. Across this sample there are hundreds of thousands of clones, with roughly four fifths seen only once. The ten largest account for about 8.9% of the sample. Material for sequencing was peripheral blood. The receptors shown here come from a man older than 75 with acute or convalescent COVID-19.

CDR3 sequence reads: CASSPQAGELFF. DNA of the CDR3: TGTGCCAGCAGTCCCCAGGCCGGGGAGCTGTTTTTT. The rearrangement uses TRBV28 and TRBJ2-2; D ambiguous. Germline CDR1 MDHEN, CDR2 SYDVKM. There are 12 residues in the CDR3. V dropped 5 bases and J dropped 6 bases, with 7 bases sitting between them.

V gene TRBV19 combines with J gene TRBJ1-4; 8 positions agree with TRBD1. Germline values: CDR1 LNHDA, CDR2 SQIVND (reference sequence). V shed 7 bases, J shed 3 bases, and the junction held 13 bases outside the gene matches. This CDR3 has 17 amino acids. CDR3 nucleotide sequence: TGTGCCAGTACCAGCTCGGGGACAGGTCTTCCTAATGAAAAACTGTTTTTT. Its translation is CASTSSGTGLPNEKLFF.

This clone came up a few times. V usage is TRBV10-3 and J usage is TRBJ2-5; D remains ambiguous. The CDR3 has 12 amino acids. The V gene's germline CDR1 is ENHRY and CDR2 SYGVKD. Trimming left V 8 bases short and J 2 bases short, with 9 bases between. The CDR3 loop reads CAIGLRQETQYF. CDR3 coding DNA: TGTGCCATCGGGCTCAGACAAGAGACCCAGTACTTC.

The V call is TRBV3-1 (or the pseudogene TRBV3-2), the J call TRBJ2-7, with D possibly matching TRBD1 (6 bases). The ends were cut back, 2 bases at V and 2 bases at J, with 7 bases in the middle. This CDR3 is 13 amino acids long. In germline, CDR1 is LGHDT, CDR2 YNNKEL (reference sequence). This CDR3 is CASSQWGPYEQYF. The DNA for the CDR3 is TGTGCCAGCAGCCAATGGGGGCCCTACGAGCAGTACTTC.

The rearrangement joins TRBV2 to TRBJ2-1; 11 bases match TRBD1. CDR1 and CDR2 (germline): SNHLY, FYNNEI. Trimming at V came to 2 bases and at J to 8 bases, leaving 11 bases not matched to a gene. The CDR3 loop spans 17 amino acids. The CDR3 bases are TGTGCCAGCAGTGAACCTTATGGACAGGGGGCTAGCGATGAGCAGTTCTTC. It encodes CASSEPYGQGASDEQFF.

The chain has TRBV7-7 and TRBJ2-2; D gene uncertain. The CDR3 loop spans 13 amino acids. The V gene's germline CDR1 is SSHAT and CDR2 FNYEAQ (reference sequence). V shed 1 base and J shed 5 bases, with 5 bases lying between them. CDR3 DNA: TGTGCCAGCAGCTTAGACAGAACCGGGGAGCTGTTTTTT. Encoded protein: CASSLDRTGELFF.

The rearrangement uses TRBV2 and TRBJ1-5; TRBD1 agrees at 12 bases. V gave up 5 bases and J gave up 6 bases; unmatched junction bases: 5. CDR1 SNHLY and CDR2 FYNNEI come from the germline V gene. CDR3 length equals 15 residues. CDR3 in DNA: TGTGCCAGCAGTTCCGGGACAGGGGGCAGTCAGCCCCAGCATTTT. It yields the protein CASSSGTGGSQPQHF.

The rearrangement uses TRBV6-6 and TRBJ2-7; a possible D gene is TRBD2 (7 bases). The CDR3 has 15 amino acids. Deletions cut 5 bases from V and 2 bases from J, with 16 bases between. Germline CDR1 MNHNY, CDR2 SVGAGI (reference sequence). The CDR3 sequence is CASSQPARGPYEQYF. CDR3 coding DNA: TGTGCCAGCAGTCAACCCGCGCGGGGGCCCTACGAGCAGTACTTC.

V gene TRBV3-1 (or the pseudogene TRBV3-2) combines with J gene TRBJ1-2; 7 bases match TRBD1. This CDR3 is built from 13 residues. CDR1 is LGHDT and CDR2 is YNNKEL in the germline V gene (reference sequence). With V trimmed by 8 bases and J by 6 bases, 9 bases remained unmatched. CDR3 bases: TGTGCCAGCGGTGGGAGACAGGGAAATGGCTACACCTTC. Encoded protein: CASGGRQGNGYTF.

The J gene is TRBJ2-2, the V gene TRBV11-2; D possibly corresponds to TRBD2 (5 bases). V dropped 4 bases and J dropped 7 bases, with 10 bases sitting between them. CDR3 length equals 13 residues. In germline, CDR1 is SGHAT, CDR2 FQNNGV. CDR3 region: CASSSRVGGELFF. CDR3 sequence (DNA): TGTGCCAGCAGCTCGAGGGTGGGCGGGGAGCTGTTTTTT.

This chain uses TRBV2 with TRBJ2-1; TRBD2 matches 12 bases. The germline gives CDR1 SNHLY, CDR2 FYNNEI. The trim removed 7 bases at V and 7 bases at J, leaving 5 bases unmatched. This CDR3 contains 14 residues. The CDR3 DNA is TGTGCCAGCAACGGACTAGCGGGAAGGAATGAGCAGTTCTTC. This sequence encodes CASNGLAGRNEQFF.

The genes are TRBV4-2 and TRBJ2-1; 9 positions match TRBD1. Germline assignment: CDR1 LGHNA and CDR2 YNFKEQ. The CDR3 has 15 residues. After removal of 1 base from V and 5 bases from J, the junction contained 3 bases not matched to a gene. The CDR3 spells CASSQGDRADNEQFF. For the CDR3, the DNA is TGTGCCAGCAGCCAAGGGGACAGGGCCGACAATGAGCAGTTCTTC.

This rearrangement joins TRBV6-5 to TRBJ1-4, with 8 positions matching TRBD1. The CDR3 has 14 amino acids. Germline V gives CDR1 MNHEY, CDR2 SVGAGI. V was clipped by 7 bases and J by 8 bases; unmatched bases: 9. CDR3 protein: CASTQGARGEKLFF. In DNA form, the CDR3 reads TGTGCCAGCACCCAGGGGGCACGGGGGGAAAAACTGTTTTTT.

V gene TRBV5-1 combines with J gene TRBJ2-7, with 7 bases aligning to TRBD1. This CDR3 contains 17 residues. Unmatched junction bases numbered 10, after V lost 1 base and J lost 0 bases. In germline, CDR1 is SGHRS, CDR2 YFSETQ. The CDR3 loop is CASSLTTGMRVSYEQYF. CDR3 sequence (DNA): TGCGCCAGCAGCTTGACGACAGGGATGAGGGTCTCCTACGAGCAGTACTTC.

J is TRBJ2-7 and V is TRBV5-1; a possible D gene is TRBD2 (7 bases). CDR1 is SGHRS and CDR2 is YFSETQ in the germline V gene. V was shortened by 10 bases and J by 2 bases, with 22 bases between the two germline ends. This CDR3 is 15 amino acids long. The CDR3 DNA is TGCGCCCGCAAGCGCCTGGGGGGGGCCCCCTACGAGCAGTACTTC. This codes for CARKRLGGAPYEQYF.

The chain is built from TRBV5-1 and TRBJ2-3; 16 bases fit TRBD2. After removal of 0 bases from V and 6 bases from J, the junction contained 4 bases not matched to a gene. Germline-derived CDR1 and CDR2 are SGHRS and YFSETQ. This CDR3 is built from 17 residues. The CDR3 DNA is TGCGCCAGCAGCTTGGCCGGGACTAGCGGGAGGGTGGATACGCAGTATTTT. Translating it yields CASSLAGTSGRVDTQYF.

This clone occurred once. This rearrangement joins TRBV5-1 to TRBJ1-3; no reliable D call. Germline loops: CDR1 SGHRS, CDR2 YFSETQ. CDR3 length: 16 amino acids. V shed 0 bases and J shed 2 bases, with 12 bases lying between them. The CDR3: CASSLEDWGAGNTIYF. The CDR3 nucleotides read TGCGCCAGCAGCTTGGAAGATTGGGGAGCTGGAAACACCATATATTTT.

The chain combines TRBV5-1 with TRBJ1-1; 8 bases are a match to TRBD1. The CDR3 runs 13 residues. With 3 bases clipped from V and 6 bases from J, the junction kept 4 bases outside the gene matches. The germline CDR1 and CDR2 sequences are SGHRS and YFSETQ. CDR3 residues: CASSWTGLPEAFF. The CDR3, as DNA: TGCGCCAGCAGCTGGACAGGGCTCCCTGAAGCTTTCTTT.

The rearrangement joins TRBV27 to TRBJ1-4, with D unclear. With 7 bases removed from V and 4 bases from J, the gap between germline ends came to 10 bases. The CDR3 consists of 13 residues. The germline CDR1 and CDR2 sequences are MNHEY and SMNVEV (reference sequence). For the CDR3, the DNA is TGTGCCAGCAAGTTTCCGGGTAATGAAAAACTGTTTTTT. Protein: CASKFPGNEKLFF.

This clone has a handful of counts. The rearrangement uses TRBV5-6 and TRBJ2-7, with 9 bases that match TRBD2. Germline V lookup: CDR1 SGHDT, CDR2 YYEEEE. V shed 1 base, J shed 3 bases, and the junction held 8 bases outside the gene matches. The CDR3 length is 16 residues. The CDR3 nucleotides read TGTGCCAGCAGCTTGAGATTCCCAGCGGGGGGCTACGAGCAGTACTTC. Translated, it gives CASSLRFPAGGYEQYF. Complete variable domain (other parts from reference TRBV5-6 and TRBJ2-7): DAGVTQSPTHLIKTRGQQVTLRCSPKSGHDTVSWYQQALGQGPQFIFQYYEEEERQRGNFPDRFSGHQFPNYSSELNVNALLLGDSALYLCASSLRFPAGGYEQYFGPGTRLTVT.

This clone was recorded only once. The V gene is TRBV28, the J gene TRBJ1-5; D not resolved. Trimming left V 10 bases short and J 3 bases short, with 16 bases between. The CDR3 has 14 amino acids. Germline V gives CDR1 MDHEN, CDR2 SYDVKM. The DNA of the CDR3 is TGTGCCATCAGCCGAGCTAAACCCAATCAGCCCCAGCATTTT. Translating it yields CAISRAKPNQPQHF.

The chain recombines TRBV6-5 with TRBJ1-5; maybe TRBD1 (5 bases). The V gene lost 7 bases and the J gene lost 7 bases, with 17 bases spanning the gap. The CDR3 contains 14 residues. CDR1 is MNHEY, CDR2 SVGAGI, per germline. CDR3 nucleotides: TGTGCCAGCACCAGGATGGGGGGAGGGCAGCCCCAGCATTTT. Residues: CASTRMGGGQPQHF.

This chain links TRBV20-1 with TRBJ1-1; no reliable D call. Germline lookup yields CDR1 DFQATT and CDR2 SNEGSKA (reference sequence). V was cut by 5 bases and J by 4 bases, with 8 bases left in between. The CDR3 is 11 residues long. In DNA form, the CDR3 reads TGCAGTGCTGTAAGAGGCACTGAAGCTTTCTTT. It encodes CSAVRGTEAFF.

DNA for the CDR3: TGTGCCAGCCCGCCAGGGACAGGTCGAGGGCACTACGAGCAGTACTTC. Amino acids: CASPPGTGRGHYEQYF. The rearrangement links TRBV28 to TRBJ2-7; 8 positions match TRBD1. Germline assignment: CDR1 MDHEN and CDR2 SYDVKM. The CDR3 loop spans 16 amino acids. With V trimmed by 8 bases and J by 3 bases, 15 bases remained unmatched.

The rearrangement joins TRBV6-6 to TRBJ2-7, with TRBD1 identical over 10 bases. Trimming took 6 bases from V and 2 from J; bases not matched to a gene: 10. Germline V gene lookup returns CDR1 MNHNY and CDR2 SVGAGI (reference sequence). There are 16 residues in the CDR3. CDR3 in DNA: TGTGCCAGCAGGACACCACCGGGACAGGGGCCCTACGAGCAGTACTTC. Its protein is CASRTPPGQGPYEQYF.

This clone occurred once. The chain couples TRBV7-8 to TRBJ2-2; 9 nucleotides agree with TRBD2. The V and J ends lost 3 bases and 1 base, in that order; junction bases with no gene match: 3. The CDR3 spans 16 residues. Germline V lookup: CDR1 SGHVS, CDR2 FQNEAQ. Here the CDR3 DNA reads TGTGCCAGCAGCTTTCTAGCGGGACGGAACACCGGGGAGCTGTTTTTT. Encoded protein: CASSFLAGRNTGELFF. Looking up the rest from reference TRBV7-8 and TRBJ2-2 gives the full variable domain: GAGVSQSPRYKVAKRGQDVALRCDPISGHVSLFWYQQALGQGPEFLTYFQNEAQLDKSGLPSDRFFAERPEGSVSTLKIQRTQQEDSAVYLCASSFLAGRNTGELFFGEGSRLTVL.

The gene calls are TRBV4-1 and TRBJ1-2; a weak D match, TRBD1 (5 bases). The CDR3 is made up of 16 amino acids. CDR1 and CDR2 (germline): MGHRA, YSYEKL. With 0 bases removed from V and 4 bases from J, the gap between germline ends came to 15 bases. The CDR3 sequence is CASSQDGGAYSYGYTF. The CDR3 region has the DNA TGCGCCAGCAGCCAAGACGGCGGGGCCTACTCCTATGGCTACACCTTC.